This passage covers 24 T cell receptor beta chains from one sample sequenced in a study of blood T cell repertoires in COVID-19. Profiling relied on immunoSEQ multiplex PCR, and the TCRdb table lists in-frame clones only, not all of them. The sample comprises tens of thousands of clones, 90% of which are singletons, and about 1.3% rests with the top ten. The specimen sequenced was peripheral blood. These receptors were taken from a man in his 60s with acute or convalescent COVID-19.

This rearrangement joins TRBV7-9 to TRBJ1-1; 10 bases line up with TRBD1. CDR1 and CDR2 (germline): SEHNR, FQNEAQ (reference sequence). This CDR3 has 14 amino acids. After removal of 4 bases from V and 8 bases from J, the junction contained 7 bases not matched to a gene. This CDR3 is CASSSEGTGAEAFF. The CDR3 DNA reads TGTGCCAGCAGCTCCGAGGGGACAGGGGCGGAAGCTTTCTTT. Full variable domain (outside the CDR3, taken from reference TRBV7-9 and TRBJ1-1): DTGVSQNPRHKITKRGQNVTFRCDPISEHNRLYWYRQTLGQGPEFLTYFQNEAQLEKSRLLSDRFSAERPKGSFSTLEIQRTEQGDSAMYLCASSSEGTGAEAFFGQGTRLTVV.

The genes are TRBV5-1 and TRBJ2-4; D might be TRBD1 (5 bases). The germline gives CDR1 SGHRS, CDR2 YFSETQ. This CDR3 region has 15 residues. V lost 5 bases and J lost 5, with 17 bases in between. CDR3: CASRMKPGNENIQYF. The CDR3, as DNA: TGCGCCAGCAGAATGAAACCAGGGAACGAAAACATTCAGTACTTC.

This clone was seen only once. This chain's CDR3 is CSVTRDNRDTGELFF. The CDR3 DNA follows: TGCAGCGTTACCCGGGACAACAGAGACACCGGGGAGCTGTTTTTT. V usage is TRBV29-1 and J usage is TRBJ2-2, with TRBD1 as a possible D gene (6 bases). Germline CDR1 is SQVTM and CDR2 is ANQGSEA. This CDR3 has 15 residues. V shed 5 bases and J shed 3 bases, with 16 bases lying between them.

The V and J genes are TRBV6-5 and TRBJ1-2; D is perhaps TRBD1 (5 bases). The V gene's germline CDR1 is MNHEY and CDR2 SVGAGI. The germline V and J ends were trimmed by 8 bases and 4 bases, with 11 bases remaining between them. The CDR3 consists of 12 residues. The CDR3 loop is CASLPGGYGYTF. Here the CDR3 DNA reads TGTGCCAGCCTCCCGGGGGGCTATGGCTACACCTTC.

The V call is TRBV5-6, the J call TRBJ1-2; D is perhaps TRBD1 (5 bases). The CDR3 consists of 15 residues. Germline loops: CDR1 SGHDT, CDR2 YYEEEE. Trimming cost V 2 bases and J 4 bases, with 15 bases left between them. The CDR3 coding sequence is TGTGCCAGCAGCTTCGGAGGGGTAGGCAGCTATGGCTACACCTTC. Amino acid sequence: CASSFGGVGSYGYTF.

The chain recombines TRBV4-2 with TRBJ2-7; 8 positions match TRBD2. The CDR3 totals 17 residues. Unmatched junction bases numbered 10, after V lost 0 bases and J lost 3 bases. Germline V gene data show CDR1 as LGHNA and CDR2 as YNFKEQ. The CDR3 here is CASSQDSTPGTSYEQYF. The CDR3, as DNA: TGTGCCAGCAGCCAAGATTCGACCCCCGGGACTAGCTACGAGCAGTACTTC.

This sequence joins TRBV6-6 and TRBJ1-6, with 7 bases that match TRBD1. Germline V gene data show CDR1 as MNHNY and CDR2 as SVGAGI (reference sequence). J lost 9 bases, V lost 5 bases, and 7 bases had no gene match. This CDR3 spans 14 amino acids. The CDR3 DNA reads as TGTGCCAGCAGTCCGACAGGGTGGAGTTCACCCCTCCACTTT. Protein sequence: CASSPTGWSSPLHF.

The chain is built from TRBV5-1 and TRBJ2-2, with D possibly matching TRBD2 (7 bases). The CDR3 runs to 15 residues. V shed 7 bases and J shed 0 bases, with 13 bases lying between them. Germline values: CDR1 SGHRS, CDR2 YFSETQ. CDR3 bases: TGCGCCAGCTTGGCGGGGGCGCCGAACACCGGGGAGCTGTTTTTT. Protein sequence: CASLAGAPNTGELFF.

The V gene is TRBV10-3, the J gene TRBJ2-7; maybe TRBD1 (8 bases). Trimming shortened V by 2 bases and J by 2 bases, and 16 bases separated the two germline ends. This CDR3 is 16 amino acids long. Per germline, CDR1 ENHRY and CDR2 SYGVKD. The CDR3 here is CAISEPGRDRPYEQYF. DNA of the CDR3: TGTGCCATCAGTGAGCCGGGGAGGGACAGGCCCTACGAGCAGTACTTC.

The gene calls are TRBV29-1 and TRBJ1-1; D perhaps matches TRBD1 (5 bases). Trimming stripped 7 bases from V and 5 bases from J, with 14 bases between. Germline-derived CDR1 and CDR2 are SQVTM and ANQGSEA. CDR3 size: 12 residues. CDR3 DNA: TGCAGCGCTCCGATTGGGGGGACTGAAGCTTTCTTT. Protein product: CSAPIGGTEAFF.

Here the CDR3 DNA reads TGCGCCAGCAGCTTGGGGACAGGGGGCCAGCCCCAGCATTTT. As protein: CASSLGTGGQPQHF. The gene calls are TRBV5-1 and TRBJ1-5; 11 bases line up with TRBD1. The CDR3 is 14 amino acids. Looked up from germline, CDR1 is SGHRS and CDR2 is YFSETQ. J gave up 7 bases and V 0 bases, and 0 bases lay outside the gene matches.

The chain joins TRBV10-3 to TRBJ2-3; the match to TRBD1 covers 7 bases. This CDR3 is built from 14 residues. The germline CDR1 and CDR2 sequences are ENHRY and SYGVKD. The V and J ends lost 3 bases and 2 bases, in that order; junction bases with no gene match: 2. The CDR3 is CAISEGGPTDTQYF. CDR3 nucleotides: TGTGCCATCAGTGAAGGGGGCCCCACAGATACGCAGTATTTT.

The chain recombines TRBV7-2 with TRBJ1-2; 7 bases align to TRBD1. V dropped 2 bases and J dropped 3; count of bases not matched to a gene: 3. Germline loops: CDR1 SGHTA, CDR2 FQGNSA. The CDR3 is 14 amino acids. The CDR3 protein is CASSLRGTDYGYTF. The CDR3 nucleotides read TGTGCCAGCAGCTTAAGAGGGACAGACTATGGCTACACCTTC.

The chain couples TRBV7-9 to TRBJ1-4; TRBD1 is a possible D gene (5 bases). The V end lost 0 bases, the J end lost 7 bases, and 9 bases lay between the germline ends. The CDR3 length is 14 residues. The germline gives CDR1 SEHNR, CDR2 FQNEAQ (reference sequence). The CDR3: CASSLAGGTEKLFF. The CDR3 DNA reads TGTGCCAGCAGCTTAGCTGGCGGGACTGAAAAACTGTTTTTT.

V usage is TRBV5-1 and J usage is TRBJ1-3, with D unresolved. The V gene lost 7 bases and the J gene lost 6 bases, with 17 bases spanning the gap. The germline V gene has CDR1 SGHRS and CDR2 YFSETQ. The CDR3 is 14 amino acids. The CDR3, as DNA: TGCGCCAGCTCGGAAGGGAGTGCTTTAAACACCATATATTTT. Translation gives CASSEGSALNTIYF.

The rearrangement uses TRBV13 and TRBJ2-2; tentative D call: TRBD2 (6 bases). The germline V gene has CDR1 PRHDT and CDR2 FYEKMQ (reference sequence). This CDR3 spans 18 amino acids. The V and J ends lost 3 bases and 1 base respectively, with 18 bases between them. The CDR3 DNA is TGTGCCAGCAGCTTGCCCGGCAGATGGGGGGAGAACACCGGGGAGCTGTTTTTT. It translates to CASSLPGRWGENTGELFF.

V and J are TRBV5-5 and TRBJ2-1; tentative D call: TRBD1 (6 bases). Germline CDR1 and CDR2: SGHKS and YYEKEE (reference sequence). With 2 bases removed from V and 6 bases from J, the gap between germline ends came to 18 bases. The length of the CDR3 is 16 residues. Here the CDR3 reads CASSLGPNKGGNEQFF. The CDR3, as DNA: TGTGCCAGCAGCTTAGGCCCAAACAAAGGGGGCAATGAGCAGTTCTTC.

V and J are TRBV11-2 and TRBJ2-5; D might be TRBD1 (6 bases). With 5 bases removed from V and 6 bases from J, the gap between germline ends came to 16 bases. Germline lookup yields CDR1 SGHAT and CDR2 FQNNGV. This CDR3 has 14 amino acids. The CDR3: CASSREGTPKTQYF. For the CDR3, the DNA is TGTGCCAGCAGCCGCGAGGGGACACCGAAGACCCAGTACTTC.

V gene TRBV7-3 combines with J gene TRBJ1-2; D remains ambiguous. The CDR3 runs to 15 residues. Germline V lookup: CDR1 SGHTA, CDR2 FQGTGA. Trimming took 2 bases from V and 1 from J, leaving 11 bases between them. As DNA, the CDR3 is TGTGCCAGCAGCTTAGGCCCGCCCCTTAACTATGGCTACACCTTC. Protein: CASSLGPPLNYGYTF.

As concerns this clone: At one of its ends the junction is not consistent with the germline gene, which may arise from a read error. The chain links TRBV11-3 to TRBJ2-7; D may be TRBD1 (6 bases). Germline-derived CDR1 and CDR2 are SGHNT and YENEEA. The CDR3 covers 13 residues. The CDR3 protein is CAGSLDSQGRQYF. The CDR3 DNA reads TGTGCCGGCAGCTTAGATTCGCAGGGGAGGCAGTACTTC.

V gene TRBV29-1 combines with J gene TRBJ2-3, with a weak D call TRBD2 (5 bases). Trimming left V 3 bases short and J 4 bases short, with 8 bases between. The CDR3 runs 12 residues. CDR1 is SQVTM and CDR2 is ANQGSEA in the germline V gene. CDR3 sequence: CSVENGADTQYF. CDR3 coding DNA: TGCAGCGTTGAGAACGGGGCAGATACGCAGTATTTT.

This chain joins TRBV29-1 and TRBJ1-4, with TRBD1 matching over 7 bases. V lost 6 bases, J lost 5 bases, and 6 bases stayed unmatched. The germline V gene encodes CDR1 SQVTM and CDR2 ANQGSEA. CDR3 length: 13 residues. CDR3 DNA: TGCAGCGTACGACAGGGTCAGAATGAAAAACTGTTTTTT. This gives the protein CSVRQGQNEKLFF.

The chain joins TRBV3-1 (or the pseudogene TRBV3-2) to TRBJ1-4, with 10 bases that match TRBD1. Germline V gene data show CDR1 as LGHDT and CDR2 as YNNKEL (reference sequence). The CDR3 runs to 17 residues. V was clipped by 3 bases and J by 0 bases; unmatched bases: 4. The CDR3 DNA sequence: TGTGCCAGCAGCCATTGGGACAGGGGTTCAACTAATGAAAAACTGTTTTTT. Amino acid sequence: CASSHWDRGSTNEKLFF.

The V and J genes are TRBV6-5 and TRBJ1-5; TRBD1 matches at 7 bases. CDR3 length equals 14 residues. The V and J ends lost 6 bases and 1 base, in that order; junction bases with no gene match: 3. CDR1 is MNHEY and CDR2 is SVGAGI in the germline V gene. This chain's CDR3 is CASRQTGSNQPQHF. CDR3 coding DNA: TGTGCCAGCAGGCAGACAGGGAGCAATCAGCCCCAGCATTTT.